This paragraph reports one T cell receptor beta chain. This sample was included in a study of control samples from healthy donors and cancer patients. There are 12 residues in the CDR3. The ends were cut back, 1 base at V and 11 bases at J, with 10 bases in the middle. Germline assignment: CDR1 KGHDR and CDR2 SFDVKD. The method was immunoSEQ multiplex PCR; TCRdb's version includes in-frame clones alone and lacks a portion of them. The profile shows about 100,000 clones, about 90% of them singletons. The J gene is TRBJ1-1, the V gene TRBV24-1; D is perhaps TRBD1 (5 bases). This receptor was taken from a woman in her 50s in good health. Sequencing was done on a sample of blood. The CDR3 reads CATSDLEGYAFF. The CDR3 DNA is TGTGCCACCAGTGATTTAGAGGGGTACGCTTTCTTT.